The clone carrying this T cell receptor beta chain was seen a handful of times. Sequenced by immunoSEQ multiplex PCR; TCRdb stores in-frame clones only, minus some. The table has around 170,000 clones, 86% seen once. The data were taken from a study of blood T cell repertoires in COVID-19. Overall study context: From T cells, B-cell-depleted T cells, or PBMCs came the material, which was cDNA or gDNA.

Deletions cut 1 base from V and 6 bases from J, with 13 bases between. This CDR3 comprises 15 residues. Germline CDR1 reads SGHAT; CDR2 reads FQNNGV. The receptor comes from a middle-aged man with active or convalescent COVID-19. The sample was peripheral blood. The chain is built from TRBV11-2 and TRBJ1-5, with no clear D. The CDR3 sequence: CASSLGAGFGQPQHF. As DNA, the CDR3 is TGTGCCAGCAGCTTAGGGGCGGGGTTTGGTCAGCCCCAGCATTTT.